The clone carrying this TCR beta chain has only one observation. The antigen is unknown. These data originate in a study of cytomegalovirus exposure and HLA in healthy donors. Overall study results and limits: Fewer than 20,000 TCR beta sequences were associated with HLA alleles at 0.05 false discovery rate in a later analysis. Donors belonging to an Asian-associated ancestry cluster reportedly showed fewer N-insertions in productive TCRs than the approximately 700-donor mean, according to what a later analysis found. TCR beta chains numbering more than 150 were designated cytomegalovirus-associated. The classifier reportedly diagnosed cytomegalovirus status with high sensitivity and specificity.

The PCR employed 60 Vbeta primers together with 13 Jbeta primers. Only in-frame clones appear in the TCRdb table, and some are missing; sequencing was by immunoSEQ multiplex PCR. The data show around 130,000 clones, approximately 80% seen once. The germline V gene has CDR1 MNHEY and CDR2 SVGAGI. The CDR3 totals 13 residues. With V trimmed by 5 bases and J by 7 bases, 5 bases remained unmatched. This chain uses TRBV6-5 with TRBJ1-5; TRBD1 aligns across 7 bases. This receptor was identified in a man aged 30 to 39 in good health and CMV-seronegative. The sample comprised PBMCs. The CDR3 DNA follows: TGTGCCAGCAGTGGGGACAGTAGGCAGCCCCAGCATTTT. This gives the protein CASSGDSRQPQHF.